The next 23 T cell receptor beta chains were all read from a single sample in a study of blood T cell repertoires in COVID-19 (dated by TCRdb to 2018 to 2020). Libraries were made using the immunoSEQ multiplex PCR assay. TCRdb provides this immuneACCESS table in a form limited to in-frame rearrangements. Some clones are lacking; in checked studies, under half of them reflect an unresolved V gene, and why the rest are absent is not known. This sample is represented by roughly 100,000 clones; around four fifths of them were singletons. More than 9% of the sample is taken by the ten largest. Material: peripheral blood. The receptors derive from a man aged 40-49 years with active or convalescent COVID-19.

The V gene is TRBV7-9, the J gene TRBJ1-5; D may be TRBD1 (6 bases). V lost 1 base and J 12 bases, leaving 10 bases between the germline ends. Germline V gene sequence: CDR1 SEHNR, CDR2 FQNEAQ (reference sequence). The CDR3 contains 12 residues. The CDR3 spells CASSLGPRGQHF. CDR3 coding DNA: TGTGCCAGCAGCTTAGGCCCCAGGGGCCAGCATTTT.

The CDR3 protein is CASSLKWGGNQPQHF. The CDR3 DNA follows: TGTGCCAGCAGCTTAAAGTGGGGAGGCAATCAGCCCCAGCATTTT. This chain connects TRBV7-2 to TRBJ1-5; D not resolved. V gave up 2 bases and J gave up 2 bases, with 10 bases separating them. The CDR3 consists of 15 residues. Germline CDR1 and CDR2: SGHTA and FQGNSA.

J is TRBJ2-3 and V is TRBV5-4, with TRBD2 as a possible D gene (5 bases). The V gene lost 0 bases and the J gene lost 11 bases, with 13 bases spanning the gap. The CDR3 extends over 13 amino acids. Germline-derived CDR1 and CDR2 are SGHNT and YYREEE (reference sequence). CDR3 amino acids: CASSLASRAKQYF. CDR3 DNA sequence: TGTGCCAGCAGCTTGGCCTCGCGGGCGAAGCAGTATTTT. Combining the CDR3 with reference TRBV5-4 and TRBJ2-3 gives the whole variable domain ETGVTQSPTHLIKTRGQQVTLRCSSQSGHNTVSWYQQALGQGPQFIFQYYREEENGRGNFPPRFSGLQFPNYSSELNVNALELDDSALYLCASSLASRAKQYFGPGTRLTVL.

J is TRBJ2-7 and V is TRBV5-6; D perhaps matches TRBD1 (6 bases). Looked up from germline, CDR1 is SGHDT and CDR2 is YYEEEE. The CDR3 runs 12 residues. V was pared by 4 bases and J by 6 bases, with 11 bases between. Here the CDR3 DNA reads TGTGCCAGCAGCACCTACAGGGCCGAGCAGTACTTC. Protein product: CASSTYRAEQYF.

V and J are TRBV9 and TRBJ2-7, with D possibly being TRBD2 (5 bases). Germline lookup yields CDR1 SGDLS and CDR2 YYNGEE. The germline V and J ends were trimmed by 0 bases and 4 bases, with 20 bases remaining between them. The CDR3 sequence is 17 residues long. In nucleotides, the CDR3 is TGTGCCAGCAGCGTAGGAGAACCGAGGGTTAGGGAATACGAGCAGTACTTC. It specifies CASSVGEPRVREYEQYF.

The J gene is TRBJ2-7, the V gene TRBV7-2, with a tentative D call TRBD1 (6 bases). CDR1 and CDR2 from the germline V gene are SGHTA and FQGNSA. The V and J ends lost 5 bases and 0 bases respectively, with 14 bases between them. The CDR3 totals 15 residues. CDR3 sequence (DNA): TGTGCCAGCAGCCTACTCGACAGGAGCTCCTACGAGCAGTACTTC. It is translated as CASSLLDRSSYEQYF.

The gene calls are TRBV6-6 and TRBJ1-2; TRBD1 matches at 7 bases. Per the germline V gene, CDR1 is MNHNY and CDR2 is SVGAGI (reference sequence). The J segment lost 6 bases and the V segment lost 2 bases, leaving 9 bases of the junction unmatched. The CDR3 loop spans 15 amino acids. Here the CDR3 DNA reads TGTGCCAGCAGTTACGCGGCAGGGGGGCTCAATGGCTACACCTTC. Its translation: CASSYAAGGLNGYTF.

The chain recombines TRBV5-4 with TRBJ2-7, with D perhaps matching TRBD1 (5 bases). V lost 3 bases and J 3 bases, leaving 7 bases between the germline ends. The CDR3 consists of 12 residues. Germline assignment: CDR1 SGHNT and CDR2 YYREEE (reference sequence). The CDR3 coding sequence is TGTGCCAGCAGCTCGGACAACTACGAGCAGTACTTC. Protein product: CASSSDNYEQYF.

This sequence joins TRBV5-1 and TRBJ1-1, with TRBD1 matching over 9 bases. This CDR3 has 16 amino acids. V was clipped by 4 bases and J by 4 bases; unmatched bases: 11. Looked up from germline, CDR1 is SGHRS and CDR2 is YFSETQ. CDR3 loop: CASSPGQGMSGTEAFF. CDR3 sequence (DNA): TGCGCCAGCAGCCCCGGACAGGGGATGTCGGGCACTGAAGCTTTCTTT. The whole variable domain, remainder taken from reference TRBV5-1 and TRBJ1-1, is KAGVTQTPRYLIKTRGQQVTLSCSPISGHRSVSWYQQTPGQGLQFLFEYFSETQRNKGNFPGRFSGRQFSNSRSEMNVSTLELGDSALYLCASSPGQGMSGTEAFFGQGTRLTVV.

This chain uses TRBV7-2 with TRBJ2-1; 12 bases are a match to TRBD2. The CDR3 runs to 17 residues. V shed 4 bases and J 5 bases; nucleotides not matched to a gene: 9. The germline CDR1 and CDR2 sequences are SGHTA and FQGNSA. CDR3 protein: CASSSQTSGGFNNEQFF. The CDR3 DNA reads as TGTGCCAGCAGCTCGCAGACTAGCGGGGGCTTTAACAATGAGCAGTTCTTC.

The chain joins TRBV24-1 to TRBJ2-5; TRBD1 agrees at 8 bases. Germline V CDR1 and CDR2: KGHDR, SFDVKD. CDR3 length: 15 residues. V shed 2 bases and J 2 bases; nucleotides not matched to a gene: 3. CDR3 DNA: TGTGCCACCAGTGATTCCGGACAGGGTCAAGAGACCCAGTACTTC. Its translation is CATSDSGQGQETQYF.

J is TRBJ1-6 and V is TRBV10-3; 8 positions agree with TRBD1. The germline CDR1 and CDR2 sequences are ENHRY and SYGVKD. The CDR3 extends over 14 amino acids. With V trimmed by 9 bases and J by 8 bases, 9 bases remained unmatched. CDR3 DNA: TGTGCCATTGCCCCGGGACAGGTAGATTCACCCCTCCACTTT. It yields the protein CAIAPGQVDSPLHF.

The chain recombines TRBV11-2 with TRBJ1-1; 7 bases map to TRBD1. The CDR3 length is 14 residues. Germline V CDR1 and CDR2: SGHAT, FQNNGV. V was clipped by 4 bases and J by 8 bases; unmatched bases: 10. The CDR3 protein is CASSSPHRDREAFF. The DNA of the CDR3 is TGTGCCAGCAGCTCCCCTCACCGGGACAGAGAAGCTTTCTTT.

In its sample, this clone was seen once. In DNA, the CDR3 is TGTGCCAGCAGCGGCTCCGGGACAGGGAGCTATAATTCACCCCTCCACTTT. Its protein product is CASSGSGTGSYNSPLHF. The chain couples TRBV5-4 to TRBJ1-6, with TRBD1 matching 9 bases. The CDR3 is 17 amino acids. Per germline, CDR1 SGHNT and CDR2 YYREEE (reference sequence). V lost 4 bases and J lost 3; bases outside the gene matches: 8.

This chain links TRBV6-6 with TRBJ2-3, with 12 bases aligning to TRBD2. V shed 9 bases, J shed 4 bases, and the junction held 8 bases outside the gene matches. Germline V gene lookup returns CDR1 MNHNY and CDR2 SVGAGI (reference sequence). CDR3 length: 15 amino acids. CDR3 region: CASAASGGVADTQYF. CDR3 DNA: TGTGCCAGTGCGGCTAGCGGGGGGGTGGCAGATACGCAGTATTTT.

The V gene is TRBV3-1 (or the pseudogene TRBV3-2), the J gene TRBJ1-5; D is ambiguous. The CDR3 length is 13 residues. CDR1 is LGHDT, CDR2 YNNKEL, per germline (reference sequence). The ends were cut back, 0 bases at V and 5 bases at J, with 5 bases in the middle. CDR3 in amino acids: CASSQDRDQPQHF. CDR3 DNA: TGTGCCAGCAGCCAAGACCGAGATCAGCCCCAGCATTTT.

DNA of the CDR3: TGTGCCAGCAGCAACAGGGGAACTTCTTCGTTTAATTCACCCCTCCACTTT. This encodes CASSNRGTSSFNSPLHF. The chain carries TRBV25-1 and TRBJ1-6; TRBD1 matches at 7 bases. V lost 6 bases and J lost 6; bases outside the gene matches: 14. The germline V gene has CDR1 MGHDK and CDR2 SYGVNS. The CDR3 is 17 amino acids.

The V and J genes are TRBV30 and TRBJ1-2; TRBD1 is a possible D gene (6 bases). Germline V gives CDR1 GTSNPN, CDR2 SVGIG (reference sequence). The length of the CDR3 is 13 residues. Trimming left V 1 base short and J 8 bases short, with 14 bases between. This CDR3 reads CAWSDLGGTGYTF. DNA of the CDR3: TGTGCCTGGAGTGACTTGGGGGGGACAGGCTACACCTTC.

CDR3 residues: CASSSTSSGAWQYF. CDR3 in DNA: TGTGCCAGCAGTTCGACTAGTAGTGGCGCGTGGCAGTACTTC. The chain combines TRBV6-5 with TRBJ2-7, with D tentatively TRBD2 (6 bases). The V gene's germline CDR1 is MNHEY and CDR2 SVGAGI. This CDR3 comprises 14 residues. V was pared by 4 bases and J by 9 bases, with 19 bases between.

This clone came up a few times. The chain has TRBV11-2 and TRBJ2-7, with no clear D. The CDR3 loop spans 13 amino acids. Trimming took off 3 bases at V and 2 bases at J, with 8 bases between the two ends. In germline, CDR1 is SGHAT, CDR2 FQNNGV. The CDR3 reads CASSLGPAYEQYF. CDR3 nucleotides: TGTGCCAGCAGCTTGGGCCCTGCCTACGAGCAGTACTTC.

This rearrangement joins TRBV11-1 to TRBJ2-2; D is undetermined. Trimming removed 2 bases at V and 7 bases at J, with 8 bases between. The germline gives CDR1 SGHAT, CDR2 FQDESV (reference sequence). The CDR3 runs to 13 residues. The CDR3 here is CASSLLQVGELFF. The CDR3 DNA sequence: TGTGCCAGCAGCTTACTTCAGGTCGGGGAGCTGTTTTTT.

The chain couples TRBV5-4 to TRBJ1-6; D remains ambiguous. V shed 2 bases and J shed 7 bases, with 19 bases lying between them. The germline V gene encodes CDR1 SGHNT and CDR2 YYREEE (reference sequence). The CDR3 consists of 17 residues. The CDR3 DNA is TGTGCCAGCAGCTTCGTACCGGGAGACTTACCAAATTCACCCCTCCACTTT. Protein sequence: CASSFVPGDLPNSPLHF. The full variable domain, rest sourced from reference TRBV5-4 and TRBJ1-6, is ETGVTQSPTHLIKTRGQQVTLRCSSQSGHNTVSWYQQALGQGPQFIFQYYREEENGRGNFPPRFSGLQFPNYSSELNVNALELDDSALYLCASSFVPGDLPNSPLHFGNGTRLTVT.

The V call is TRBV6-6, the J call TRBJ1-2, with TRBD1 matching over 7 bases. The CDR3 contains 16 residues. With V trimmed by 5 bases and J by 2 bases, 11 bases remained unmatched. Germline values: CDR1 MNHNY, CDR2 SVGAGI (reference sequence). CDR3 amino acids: CASSGGTVALNYGYTF. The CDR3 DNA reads TGTGCCAGCAGTGGCGGGACAGTCGCACTAAACTATGGCTACACCTTC.